This is a list of T cell receptor beta chains from one sample in a study of T cell repertoires in cytomegalovirus infection. The antigens for these receptors are not known. TCRdb reprocessed the reads via MiXCR and lists one record per CDR3 protein. The data show fewer than 1,000,000 distinct CDR3 sequences, around 29% seen once. The specimen comprised cultured CD8+ T cells from PBMCs, sampled from culture after CMV antigen stimulation. The receptor source for this set is a human donor in good health (CMV status not recorded). Some clones in this sample may be carry-over from other donors' samples. The CDR3 runs from the conserved cysteine through the conserved F or W. A D gene is named only where the DNA matches it firmly. The size of a clone is reported for some rows only, either as once, few or many, or as a class for expanded clones.

J	size	V	D	DNA	CDR3
TRBJ1-1	-	TRBV4-3	-	TGCGCCAGCAGCCAAGATTCCTTAGCTGAAGCTTTCTTT	CASSQDSLAEAFF
TRBJ2-5	-	TRBV7-6	TRBD1	TGTGCCAGCAGACGACAGGGCCGAGAGACCCAGTACTTC	CASRRQGRETQYF
TRBJ2-3	-	TRBV6-6	TRBD2	TGTGCCAGCAGGACTAGCGGGGTTCCCACAGATACGCAGTATTTT	CASRTSGVPTDTQYF
TRBJ1-3	few	TRBV12-3/TRBV12-4	-	TGTGCCAGCAGAAACGGGTGGATAAACACCATATATTTT	CASRNGWINTIYF
TRBJ2-7	few	TRBV6-5	-	TGTGCCAGCAGTTACGAGCCTACTCCAACCTACGAGCAGTACTTC	CASSYEPTPTYEQYF
TRBJ2-6	few	TRBV11-1	TRBD2	TGTGCCAGCAGCTCCCCTCCTAGCGGGGGGGCCAACGTCCTGACTTTC	CASSSPPSGGANVLTF
TRBJ2-5	-	TRBV7-9	TRBD1	TGTGCCCTTAGGGGGCCCCGGGAGACCCAGTACTTC	CALRGPRETQYF
TRBJ2-7	many	TRBV7-2	TRBD2	TGTGCCAGCAGCTTAGCCCTAGCGGGGGGGCTCTCCTACGAGCAGTACTTC	CASSLALAGGLSYEQYF
TRBJ2-1	few	TRBV19	-	TGTGCCACCCGACAGGAGGTGGCCTACAATGAGCAGTTCTTC	CATRQEVAYNEQFF
TRBJ2-1	few	TRBV6-2/TRBV6-3	TRBD2	TGTGCCAGCAGTTCCCTTAGCGGGGGGGAGGATGAGCAGTTCTTC	CASSSLSGGEDEQFF
TRBJ1-2	-	TRBV5-6	TRBD1	TGTACCAGCAGCTCCATTTGGGGACAGGCCTCTTCGTGGGACTATGGCTACACCTTC	CTSSSIWGQASSWDYGYTF
TRBJ2-5	-	TRBV28	-	TGTGCCAGCAGGTTTTCGGAGACCCAGTACTTC	CASRFSETQYF
TRBJ2-2	many	TRBV7-2	-	TGTGCCAGCAGCTTAGGCGAGGGCCCCCCGACCGGGGAGCTGTTTTTT	CASSLGEGPPTGELFF
TRBJ1-1	-	TRBV12-3/TRBV12-4	-	TGTGCCAGCAGTCCCCTTTTGATGGGACTCACTGAAGCTATCTTT	CASSPLLMGLTEAIF
TRBJ2-3	many	TRBV7-6	-	TGTGCCAGCAGCTCAACCGGAGGGGTCACAGATACGCAGTATTTT	CASSSTGGVTDTQYF
TRBJ1-5	-	TRBV9	TRBD1	TGTGCCAGCAGCGCCGGACAGGGGGGAGGGCAGACCCAGCATTTT	CASSAGQGGGQTQHF
TRBJ2-1	-	TRBV28	-	TGTGTCAGCAGTCTCGGCAATCTGAATGAGCAGTTCTTC	CVSSLGNLNEQFF
TRBJ1-1	-	TRBV27	-	TGTGCCAGCAGTTTAATAGGGGCTACTGAAGCTTTCTTT	CASSLIGATEAFF
TRBJ2-3	-	TRBV20-1	TRBD1	TGCAGTGCTTCCGGGACAGGTCGCTTGGATACGCAGTATTTT	CSASGTGRLDTQYF
TRBJ1-6	-	TRBV5-1	-	TGCGCCAGCAGCCCAAACACCTTATACTCCTATAATTCACCCCTCCACTTT	CASSPNTLYSYNSPLHF
TRBJ2-7	-	TRBV6-1	-	TGTGCCAGCAGTTGGACAGTCAACTCCTACGAGCAGTACTTC	CASSWTVNSYEQYF
TRBJ1-6	many	TRBV7-2	-	TGTGCCAGCAGCCCTACAGCTTCCCCTCGCTATAATTCACCCCTCCACTTT	CASSPTASPRYNSPLHF
TRBJ2-7	-	TRBV2	TRBD1	TGTGCCAGCCAGAGTGGACAGGGGGACTACGAGCAGTACTTC	CASQSGQGDYEQYF
TRBJ1-2	many	TRBV7-2	-	TGTGCCAGCAGCTTAACACAGACCTATGGCTACACCTTC	CASSLTQTYGYTF
TRBJ1-5	-	TRBV10-3	-	TGTGCCATCAGTGAGTCCGCAGGGAGCAATCAGCCCCAGCATTTT	CAISESAGSNQPQHF
TRBJ2-1	-	TRBV6-1	TRBD2	TGTGCCAGCAGCCATAGCGGGGACCTCTCCTACAATGAGCAGTTCTTC	CASSHSGDLSYNEQFF
TRBJ1-5	few	TRBV28	TRBD1	TGTGCCAGCACCCACAGGGGTCGCAATCAGCCCCAGCATTTT	CASTHRGRNQPQHF
TRBJ2-7	few	TRBV19	TRBD1	TGTGCCAGTAGTACCGCCGGGACAGGGGGCGACGAGCAGTACTTC	CASSTAGTGGDEQYF
TRBJ1-4	many	TRBV7-8	-	TGTGCCAGCAGCTCATACGAGGGGGAAAAACTGTTTTTT	CASSSYEGEKLFF
TRBJ2-3	many	TRBV6-6	-	TGTGCCAGCAGTTACACGGGTACAGATACGCAGTATTTT	CASSYTGTDTQYF
TRBJ1-2	-	TRBV20-1	-	TGCAGTGCTAGATCAGTCGTCCAATATGGCTACACCTTC	CSARSVVQYGYTF
TRBJ1-2	-	TRBV7-6	TRBD1	TGTGCCAGCAGCTCCCCCGACAGGGTAGGCTATGGCTACACCTTC	CASSSPDRVGYGYTF
TRBJ2-3	few	TRBV2	-	TGTGCCAGCAGTGGTATAGTAGCGGAAGACGCAGATACGCAGTATTTT	CASSGIVAEDADTQYF
TRBJ2-1	-	TRBV24-1	-	TGTGCCACCAGTGAGTGGGACAATGAGCAGTTCTTC	CATSEWDNEQFF
TRBJ1-5	few	TRBV19	-	TGTGCCAGTAGTATATGGTGGGGACCTCGTGAGGGCAATCAGCCCCAGCATTTT	CASSIWWGPREGNQPQHF
TRBJ2-6	many	TRBV12-3/TRBV12-4	-	TGTGCCAGCAGTTTCATCCAGGGACCTGGCGGGGCCAACGTCCTGACTTTC	CASSFIQGPGGANVLTF
TRBJ2-3	-	TRBV12-5	TRBD2	TGTGCTAGCCATAGCGGGGCGCTCACAGATACGCAGTATTTT	CASHSGALTDTQYF
TRBJ2-5	few	TRBV12-3/TRBV12-4	-	TGTGCCAGCAGTCCGGAGCAAGAGACCCAGTACTTC	CASSPEQETQYF
TRBJ1-5	-	TRBV12-3/TRBV12-4	-	TGTGCCAGCTGTGACGGAAATCAGCCCCAGCATTTT	CASCDGNQPQHF
TRBJ1-2	-	TRBV27	-	TGTGCCAGCAGTTTATCGGCAGGGAGCGGCTACACCTTC	CASSLSAGSGYTF
TRBJ2-5	few	TRBV2	-	TGTGCCAGCACCTTGAAGGTCTACCAAGAGACCCAGTACTTC	CASTLKVYQETQYF
TRBJ2-2	-	TRBV6-5	TRBD2	TGTGCCACAGGTCTAGCGGGGTACACCGGGGAGCTGTTTTTT	CATGLAGYTGELFF
TRBJ2-1	-	TRBV12-3/TRBV12-4	-	TGTGCCAGCAGTGCCCGGGGCAGGGGAGCTATGAATGAGCAGTTCTTC	CASSARGRGAMNEQFF
TRBJ1-2	-	TRBV5-6	-	TGTGCCAGCAGCCCAAAAGTGGGTCGTAAATTCACCTTC	CASSPKVGRKFTF
TRBJ2-5	many	TRBV10-3	TRBD1	TGTGCCATCAGAGGACAGGATCAAGAGACCCAGTACTTC	CAIRGQDQETQYF
TRBJ1-1	-	TRBV5-1	-	TGCGCCAGCAGCCCACTGGTGGGTAAGAACACTGAAGCTTTCTTT	CASSPLVGKNTEAFF
TRBJ2-7	few	TRBV6-1	-	TGTGCCAGCAGTGAGCCGGACCGGGCCCTCTTCTTC	CASSEPDRALFF
TRBJ2-7	-	TRBV5-6	TRBD1	TGTGCCAGCAGCTACCGGGACAGGAGCCTCTCCTACGAGCAGTACTTC	CASSYRDRSLSYEQYF
TRBJ1-2	-	TRBV10-3	-	TGTGCCATAAGGGATCTCTATGGCTACACCTTC	CAIRDLYGYTF
TRBJ2-3	-	TRBV6-5	-	TGTGCCAGCAGTTACTCATGGGGTCCCGCCCCAGATACGCAGTATTTT	CASSYSWGPAPDTQYF
TRBJ1-6	-	TRBV6-2/TRBV6-3	-	TGTGCCAGCACAGTCCTGCCGAGCTCCTATAATTCACCCCTCCACTTT	CASTVLPSSYNSPLHF